The 26 T cell receptor beta chains reported below all come from one sample, sequenced in a study of T-cell reconstitution after alpha-beta-depleted transplantation in children. Unique molecular identifiers were incorporated when the TCRbeta library was constructed. Using its own MiXCR run on the PCR reads, TCRdb lists one record per CDR3 protein. The sample includes 150,000 to 250,000 distinct CDR3 sequences, just over 14% of them seen just once. The sequencing here drew on PBMCs from the stem cell graft donor, taken from the stem cell graft. The receptors here all came from a human donor who donated a stem cell graft to a child with acute lymphoblastic leukemia.

Ten or more counts support this clonotype. The genes are TRBV29-1 and TRBJ1-1; D remains ambiguous. The CDR3 is made up of 12 amino acids. The V and J ends lost 1 base and 0 bases respectively, with 3 bases between them. Germline CDR1 SQVTM, CDR2 ANQGSEA. CDR3 in DNA: TGCAGCGTTGAAGTTGTGAACACTGAAGCTTTCTTT. It codes for CSVEVVNTEAFF.

This clonotype was recorded at least ten times. V gene TRBV5-1 combines with J gene TRBJ2-7; 10 nucleotides match TRBD2. Germline lookup yields CDR1 SGHRS and CDR2 YFSETQ. The CDR3 is made up of 17 amino acids. With 4 bases clipped from V and 1 base from J, the junction kept 11 bases outside the gene matches. CDR3 bases: TGCGCCAGCAGCCCCCATCGGGAACTAGCGGGGTCCTACGAGCAGTACTTC. It encodes CASSPHRELAGSYEQYF.

This clonotype was seen many times. The chain has TRBV5-1 and TRBJ2-5; TRBD2 aligns across 11 bases. The CDR3 extends over 15 amino acids. Germline CDR1 is SGHRS and CDR2 is YFSETQ. The ends lost 4 bases at V and 3 bases at J; junction bases unmatched: 5. The CDR3 loop reads CASSRTGLAEETQYF. The DNA of the CDR3 is TGCGCCAGCAGCCGTACGGGACTAGCGGAAGAGACCCAGTACTTC. Using reference TRBV5-1 and TRBJ2-5 for the parts outside the CDR3, the full variable domain is KAGVTQTPRYLIKTRGQQVTLSCSPISGHRSVSWYQQTPGQGLQFLFEYFSETQRNKGNFPGRFSGRQFSNSRSEMNVSTLELGDSALYLCASSRTGLAEETQYFGPGTRLLVL.

This clonotype was counted ten times or more. V is TRBV20-1 and J is TRBJ2-5; D assignment may be TRBD1 or TRBD2 (6 bases each). Germline V CDR1 and CDR2: DFQATT, SNEGSKA (reference sequence). This CDR3 comprises 15 residues. With 0 bases removed from V and 5 bases from J, the gap between germline ends came to 16 bases. CDR3 sequence (DNA): TGCAGTGCTAGAGACAGGGGAGGAGGGCGGGAGACCCAGTACTTC. Amino acid sequence: CSARDRGGGRETQYF.

The chain combines TRBV5-1 with TRBJ2-3, with D maybe TRBD2 (5 bases). V lost 0 bases to trimming and J lost 2 bases, with 28 bases between them. This CDR3 is built from 21 residues. CDR1 SGHRS and CDR2 YFSETQ come from the germline V gene. The chain's CDR3 is CASSLDRPRRGIPSSTDTQYF. The CDR3 DNA reads TGCGCCAGCAGCTTGGATCGTCCTAGGAGAGGGATCCCATCCTCCACAGATACGCAGTATTTT.

This clonotype has a single count. This chain joins TRBV5-1 and TRBJ2-5, with 7 bases matching TRBD2. V was clipped by 1 base and J by 3 bases; unmatched bases: 6. This CDR3 is 15 amino acids long. Germline lookup yields CDR1 SGHRS and CDR2 YFSETQ. Written as DNA, the CDR3 is TGCGCCAGCAGCTTGACTACGGGAGGAGAAGAGACCCAGTACTTC. Protein: CASSLTTGGEETQYF.

The CDR3 here is CASSLTSGRPGEQFF. The CDR3, as DNA: TGCGCCAGCAGCTTAACTAGCGGGAGGCCCGGTGAGCAGTTCTTC. The chain uses TRBV5-1 and TRBJ2-1; 12 nucleotides align to TRBD2. Germline trimming cut 2 bases from V and 9 bases from J; bases unmatched to any gene: 6. Germline values: CDR1 SGHRS, CDR2 YFSETQ. The CDR3 spans 15 residues.

This clonotype appeared many times. The chain links TRBV6-1 to TRBJ2-5; TRBD1 agrees at 12 bases. CDR3 length: 15 amino acids. Trimming took 5 bases from V and 5 from J; bases not matched to a gene: 6. The germline V gene has CDR1 MNHNS and CDR2 SASEGT. The CDR3 DNA follows: TGTGCCAGCAGTACCGGGACAGGGGGCGCCGAGACCCAGTACTTC. Its translation is CASSTGTGGAETQYF.

The chain uses TRBV20-1 and TRBJ2-1; 9 nucleotides agree with TRBD2. Trimming took 4 bases from V and 9 from J; bases not matched to a gene: 16. The CDR3 loop spans 16 amino acids. Per the germline V gene, CDR1 is DFQATT and CDR2 is SNEGSKA (reference sequence). CDR3 protein: CSAKIRIAGERGEQFF. CDR3 DNA: TGCAGTGCTAAGATCCGAATAGCGGGAGAGAGGGGTGAGCAGTTCTTC.

This clonotype has ten or more counts. The chain is built from TRBV12-3 or TRBV12-4 and TRBJ2-1; the D gene could be TRBD1 or TRBD2 (5 bases each). The germline V and J ends were trimmed by 8 bases and 4 bases, with 18 bases remaining between them. The CDR3 is made up of 15 amino acids. CDR3 nucleotides: TGTGCCAGCTCCTGGGGGAATCCGGGTTACAATGAGCAGTTCTTC. Translated: CASSWGNPGYNEQFF.

This clonotype has ten or more counts. The DNA of the CDR3 is TGCGCCAGCAGCCCGAACGGGGGGGCGAACACCGGGGAGCTGTTTTTT. This sequence encodes CASSPNGGANTGELFF. This chain links TRBV5-1 with TRBJ2-2, with 8 positions matching TRBD2. Unmatched junction bases numbered 5, after V lost 4 bases and J lost 0 bases. The CDR3 sequence is 16 residues long. Germline lookup yields CDR1 SGHRS and CDR2 YFSETQ.

This clonotype appeared a few times. The chain employs TRBV5-1 and TRBJ2-5; 10 bases fit TRBD2. V lost 1 base to trimming and J lost 2 bases; unmatched junction nucleotides: 5. Germline CDR1 reads SGHRS; CDR2 reads YFSETQ. The CDR3 covers 16 residues. The CDR3 region is CASSLTSGMGQETQYF. CDR3 DNA sequence: TGCGCCAGCAGCTTGACTAGCGGGATGGGTCAAGAGACCCAGTACTTC.

This clonotype was detected ten times or more. This chain uses TRBV5-1 with TRBJ2-7; TRBD2 matches 8 bases. The CDR3 spans 14 residues. The V and J ends lost 4 bases and 4 bases, in that order; junction bases with no gene match: 7. Germline loops: CDR1 SGHRS, CDR2 YFSETQ. The CDR3 DNA is TGCGCCAGCAGCCCAGGACTAGCAGATTACGAGCAGTACTTC. Its translation: CASSPGLADYEQYF.

This clonotype was observed a few times. The rearrangement uses TRBV27 and TRBJ1-2; possible D gene TRBD1, 5 bases. V dropped 7 bases and J dropped 4 bases, with 22 bases sitting between them. Germline V gene data show CDR1 as MNHEY and CDR2 as SMNVEV (reference sequence). This CDR3 has 16 amino acids. The CDR3 loop reads CASITPGTLNSYGYTF. The CDR3 region has the DNA TGTGCCAGCATTACCCCTGGGACTCTCAATTCCTATGGCTACACCTTC.

This clonotype was picked up many times. The V call is TRBV3-1, the J call TRBJ1-2; D is undetermined. Germline V lookup: CDR1 LGHDT, CDR2 YNNKEL (reference sequence). Trimming pared 0 bases from V and 4 bases from J, leaving 6 bases between. CDR3 size: 13 residues. The CDR3 sequence: CASSQESSYGYTF. The DNA for the CDR3 is TGTGCCAGCAGCCAAGAATCCTCCTATGGCTACACCTTC.

This clonotype was detected only a few times. The chain's CDR3 is CASSLGNSGNTIYF. CDR3 DNA: TGTGCCAGCAGTTTAGGGAACTCTGGAAACACCATATATTTT. The rearrangement joins TRBV12-3 or TRBV12-4 to TRBJ1-3; D is unclear. The CDR3 is made up of 14 amino acids. The V end was cut by 1 base, the J end by 0 bases, with 4 bases between.

This clonotype was counted ten times or more. CDR3 in amino acids: CASSDGTNYLSGNTIYF. The CDR3 DNA follows: TGTGCCAGCAGTGACGGGACCAATTACCTATCCGGAAACACCATATATTTT. The chain recombines TRBV6-1 with TRBJ1-3, with D possibly matching TRBD1 (5 bases). CDR1 is MNHNS and CDR2 is SASEGT in the germline V gene. The CDR3 is made up of 17 amino acids. V was cut by 3 bases and J by 4 bases, with 19 bases left in between.

This clonotype was detected a few times. The rearrangement links TRBV11-2 to TRBJ2-7; 8 nucleotides match TRBD2. The V gene's germline CDR1 is SGHAT and CDR2 FQNNGV. The CDR3 is 15 residues long. Trimming removed 7 bases from V and 1 base from J; junction bases left unmatched: 9. The CDR3 region has the DNA TGTGCCAGCACCCTTGGAGCGGGAGTGTCCTACGAGCAGTACTTC. It specifies CASTLGAGVSYEQYF. The complete variable domain, with remaining parts taken from reference TRBV11-2 and TRBJ2-7, reads EAGVAQSPRYKIIEKRQSVAFWCNPISGHATLYWYQQILGQGPKLLIQFQNNGVVDDSQLPKDRFSAERLKGVDSTLKIQPAKLEDSAVYLCASTLGAGVSYEQYFGPGTRLTVT.

This clonotype has at least ten counts. This chain joins TRBV7-9 and TRBJ1-1, with D unresolved. In germline, CDR1 is SEHNR, CDR2 FQNEAQ (reference sequence). The CDR3 spans 12 residues. V lost 1 base and J lost 6, with 6 bases in between. CDR3 loop: CASSLEHAEAFF. The CDR3 nucleotides read TGTGCCAGCAGCTTAGAACACGCTGAAGCTTTCTTT. The full variable domain, rest sourced from reference TRBV7-9 and TRBJ1-1, is DTGVSQNPRHKITKRGQNVTFRCDPISEHNRLYWYRQTLGQGPEFLTYFQNEAQLEKSRLLSDRFSAERPKGSFSTLEIQRTEQGDSAMYLCASSLEHAEAFFGQGTRLTVV.

This clonotype was counted between two and nine times. The chain employs TRBV11-3 and TRBJ1-6; tentatively, D is TRBD1 (5 bases). Trimming shortened V by 5 bases and J by 7 bases, and 18 bases separated the two germline ends. The CDR3 loop spans 16 amino acids. The germline V gene has CDR1 SGHNT and CDR2 YENEEA. CDR3 nucleotide sequence: TGTGCCAGCAGCACGACAGCCGGGCGGCGGAATTCACCCCTCCACTTT. Amino acids: CASSTTAGRRNSPLHF. Combining the CDR3 with reference TRBV11-3 and TRBJ1-6 gives the whole variable domain EAGVVQSPRYKIIEKKQPVAFWCNPISGHNTLYWYLQNLGQGPELLIRYENEEAVDDSQLPKDRFSAERLKGVDSTLKIQPAELGDSAVYLCASSTTAGRRNSPLHFGNGTRLTVT.

This clonotype was counted a few times. V is TRBV7-8 and J is TRBJ1-5; 8 nucleotides line up with TRBD1. The CDR3 length is 16 residues. Germline assignment: CDR1 SGHVS and CDR2 FQNEAQ. V was pared by 2 bases and J by 4 bases, with 7 bases of the junction left unmatched. The CDR3 coding sequence is TGTGCCAGCAGCTTAAAAAGGACAGGGATTAATCAGCCCCAGCATTTT. Protein sequence: CASSLKRTGINQPQHF.

The chain couples TRBV5-1 to TRBJ2-1; 15 bases agree with TRBD2. The CDR3 is 19 residues long. The junction had 15 bases not matched to a gene; V was cut back by 3 bases and J by 8 bases. CDR1 SGHRS and CDR2 YFSETQ come from the germline V gene. The CDR3, as DNA: TGCGCCAGCAGCTGGCACGGGACTAGCGGGAGGCAGAACTCGGATGAGCAGTTCTTC. Translated, it gives CASSWHGTSGRQNSDEQFF.

V gene TRBV5-1 combines with J gene TRBJ2-2; D uncertain. The V and J ends lost 10 bases and 5 bases respectively, with 24 bases between them. The CDR3 spans 16 residues. The V gene's germline CDR1 is SGHRS and CDR2 YFSETQ. The CDR3 bases are TGCGCCGGCACCTTTCCCTTCAGCGACTTAACCGGGGAGCTGTTTTTT. Translation: CAGTFPFSDLTGELFF.

In this sample, this clonotype turned up many times. The V and J genes are TRBV7-9 and TRBJ1-5, with TRBD1 matching over 8 bases. This CDR3 has 14 amino acids. Per the germline V gene, CDR1 is SEHNR and CDR2 is FQNEAQ (reference sequence). After removal of 1 base from V and 4 bases from J, the junction contained 0 bases not matched to a gene. The CDR3 DNA reads TGTGCCAGCAGCTTAGGGACAGGGAATCAGCCCCAGCATTTT. Amino acids: CASSLGTGNQPQHF. Together with reference TRBV7-9 and TRBJ1-5, the CDR3 gives the full variable domain: DTGVSQNPRHKITKRGQNVTFRCDPISEHNRLYWYRQTLGQGPEFLTYFQNEAQLEKSRLLSDRFSAERPKGSFSTLEIQRTEQGDSAMYLCASSLGTGNQPQHFGDGTRLSIL.

Ten or more counts support this clonotype. The chain carries TRBV11-3 and TRBJ2-5; D gene uncertain. Between the trimmed V and J ends, which lost 5 bases and 1 base, there was a span of 8 bases. Germline values: CDR1 SGHNT, CDR2 YENEEA. The CDR3 contains 13 residues. CDR3 protein: CASSPRPQETQYF. CDR3 DNA sequence: TGTGCCAGCAGCCCGCGACCCCAAGAGACCCAGTACTTC.

Ten or more counts support this clonotype. Its ends do not fully match the called genes, so a read error is possible. This chain links TRBV7-7 with TRBJ2-1, with 10 bases identical to TRBD2. The length of the CDR3 is 15 residues. Germline lookup yields CDR1 SSHAT and CDR2 FNYEAQ (reference sequence). This CDR3 is CASSSSGSAYNEQFF. The CDR3, as DNA: TGTGCTAGCAGCTCTAGCGGGAGTGCCTACAATGAGCAGTTCTTC. Looking up the rest from reference TRBV7-7 and TRBJ2-1 gives the full variable domain: GAGVSQSPRYKVTKRGQDVTLRCDPISSHATLYWYQQALGQGPEFLTYFNYEAQPDKSGLPSDRFSAERPEGSISTLTIQRTEQRDSAMYRCASSSSGSAYNEQFFGPGTRLTVL.